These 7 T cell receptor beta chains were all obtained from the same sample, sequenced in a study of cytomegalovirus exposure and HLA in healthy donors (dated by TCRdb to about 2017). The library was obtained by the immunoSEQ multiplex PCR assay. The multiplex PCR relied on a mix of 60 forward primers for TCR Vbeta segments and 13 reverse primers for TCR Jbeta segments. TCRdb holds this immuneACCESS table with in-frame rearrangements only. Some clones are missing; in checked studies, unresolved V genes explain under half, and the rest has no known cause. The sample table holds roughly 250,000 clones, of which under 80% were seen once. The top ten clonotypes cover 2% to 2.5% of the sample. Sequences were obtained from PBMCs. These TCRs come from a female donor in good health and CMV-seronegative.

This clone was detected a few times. The CDR3 region is CASSLVVGALSTEAFF. CDR3 in DNA: TGTGCCAGCAGCTTAGTGGTAGGGGCACTGAGCACTGAAGCTTTCTTT. This chain joins TRBV7-9 and TRBJ1-1, with D tentatively TRBD1 (5 bases). Trimming stripped 1 base from V and 4 bases from J, with 16 bases between. Germline loops: CDR1 SEHNR, CDR2 FQNEAQ (reference sequence). CDR3 length: 16 residues.

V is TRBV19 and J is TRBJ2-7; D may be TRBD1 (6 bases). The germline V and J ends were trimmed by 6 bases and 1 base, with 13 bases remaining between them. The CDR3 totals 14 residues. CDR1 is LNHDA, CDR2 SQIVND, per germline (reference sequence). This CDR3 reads CASSPSQGSYEQYF. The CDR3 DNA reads TGTGCCAGTAGCCCCTCACAGGGATCCTACGAGCAGTACTTC.

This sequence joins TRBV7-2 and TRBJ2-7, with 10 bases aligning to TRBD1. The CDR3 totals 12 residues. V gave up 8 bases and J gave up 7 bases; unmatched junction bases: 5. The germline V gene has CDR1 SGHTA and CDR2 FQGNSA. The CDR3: CASSGQGWEQYF. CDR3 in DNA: TGTGCCAGCTCGGGACAGGGGTGGGAGCAGTACTTC.

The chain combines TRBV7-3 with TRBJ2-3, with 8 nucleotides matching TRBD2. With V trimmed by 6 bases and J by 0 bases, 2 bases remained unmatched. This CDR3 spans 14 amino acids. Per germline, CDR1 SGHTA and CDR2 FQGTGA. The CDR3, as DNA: TGTGCCAGCAGTTCTAGCGGGAGCACAGATACGCAGTATTTT. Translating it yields CASSSSGSTDTQYF. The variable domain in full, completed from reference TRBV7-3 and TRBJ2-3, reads GAGVSQTPSNKVTEKGKYVELRCDPISGHTALYWYRQSLGQGPEFLIYFQGTGAADDSGLPNDRFFAVRPEGSVSTLKIQRTERGDSAVYLCASSSSGSTDTQYFGPGTRLTVL.

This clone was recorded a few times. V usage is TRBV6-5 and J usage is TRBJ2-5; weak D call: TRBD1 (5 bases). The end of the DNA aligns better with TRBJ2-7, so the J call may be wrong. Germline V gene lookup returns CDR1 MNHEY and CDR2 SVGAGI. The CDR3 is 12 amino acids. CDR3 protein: CASRQGSYEQYF. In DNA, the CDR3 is TGTGCCAGTAGGCAGGGATCCTACGAGCAGTACTTC.

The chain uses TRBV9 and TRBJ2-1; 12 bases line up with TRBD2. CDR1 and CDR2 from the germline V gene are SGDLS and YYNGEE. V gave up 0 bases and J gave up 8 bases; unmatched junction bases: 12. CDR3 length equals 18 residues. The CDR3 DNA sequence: TGTGCCAGCAGCGTAGACATAAGGACTAGCGGGATTTCGGATGAGCAGTTCTTC. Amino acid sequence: CASSVDIRTSGISDEQFF.

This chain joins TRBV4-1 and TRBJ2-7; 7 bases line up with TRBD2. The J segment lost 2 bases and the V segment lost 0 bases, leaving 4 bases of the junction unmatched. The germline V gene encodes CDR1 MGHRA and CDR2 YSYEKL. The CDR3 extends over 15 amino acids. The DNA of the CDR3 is TGCGCCAGCAGCCAAGACTGGACTAGTGCCTACGAGCAGTACTTC. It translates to CASSQDWTSAYEQYF.